This TCR beta chain was recovered during a study of blood T cells in healthy people across ages. Regarding the study as a whole: Naive CD4+ cells and diversity were both higher in long-lived donors than in aged donors. Diversity of TCR beta per million T cells declined in a roughly linear way with age.

This CDR3 contains 15 residues. CDR1 is MNHEY and CDR2 is SMNVEV in the germline V gene (reference sequence). With 5 bases removed from V and 4 bases from J, the gap between germline ends came to 18 bases. It was with a sample-barcoded 5' primer and a J-beta primer mix that a second PCR of roughly 7 to 12 cycles was run. Each cDNA molecule received a tag from a template-switch adaptor that had 12 random nucleotides. TCRdb itself ran the 5' RACE reads through MiXCR, one entry per CDR3 protein. Here the sample spans about 1,400,000 distinct CDR3 sequences, 59% being singletons. Each sample used at least 7 million PBMCs. As to this clonotype: No antigen is known for it.

The chain joins TRBV27 to TRBJ2-7; D may be TRBD2 (7 bases). The TCR originated in a man aged 18-30 years in good health. Material: blood. CDR3 DNA: TGTGCCAGCAGTCACTCACACGGGGGGCGATACGAGCAGTACTTC. This sequence encodes CASSHSHGGRYEQYF.